The 9 T cell receptor beta chains given below trace back to one sample, sequenced in a study of blood T cell repertoires in COVID-19. The assay was immunoSEQ multiplex PCR, and TCRdb's table has in-frame clones only and misses some. The table lists some 200,000 clones, about 91% of them singletons. Material for sequencing was PBMCs or T cells enriched from blood (not recorded which). The receptors here all came from a man aged 18-30 years with acute COVID-19.

This clone came up a few times. The V and J genes are TRBV19 and TRBJ2-7; D is possibly TRBD1 (5 bases). Germline loops: CDR1 LNHDA, CDR2 SQIVND (reference sequence). This CDR3 has 13 residues. V shed 5 bases and J shed 2 bases, with 10 bases lying between them. The CDR3 spells CASSARAAYEQYF. Written as DNA, the CDR3 is TGTGCCAGTAGTGCCAGGGCCGCCTACGAGCAGTACTTC.

The chain uses TRBV3-1 (or the pseudogene TRBV3-2) and TRBJ2-5, with TRBD1 as a possible D gene (5 bases). The germline V and J ends were trimmed by 8 bases and 4 bases, with 11 bases remaining between them. CDR1 LGHDT and CDR2 YNNKEL come from the germline V gene (reference sequence). The CDR3 runs 12 residues. The CDR3 loop is CASGALGETQYF. DNA of the CDR3: TGTGCCAGCGGGGCCCTAGGAGAGACCCAGTACTTC.

The chain is built from TRBV5-1 and TRBJ2-7, with TRBD2 as a possible D gene (6 bases). CDR1 SGHRS and CDR2 YFSETQ come from the germline V gene. The ends were cut back, 2 bases at V and 0 bases at J, with 12 bases in the middle. CDR3 length: 15 residues. Here the CDR3 reads CASSFSGGDSYEQYF. The CDR3, as DNA: TGCGCCAGCAGCTTTAGCGGAGGCGACTCCTACGAGCAGTACTTC.

This chain uses TRBV4-1 with TRBJ2-7; 7 bases line up with TRBD1. Germline V CDR1 and CDR2: MGHRA, YSYEKL. Trimming at V came to 4 bases and at J to 5 bases, leaving 8 bases not matched to a gene. The CDR3 is made up of 14 amino acids. As DNA, the CDR3 is TGCGCCAGCAGCCCACAGACAGGGCACAACGAGCAGTACTTC. The encoded protein is CASSPQTGHNEQYF.

This clone was recorded once. The rearrangement uses TRBV4-1 and TRBJ2-5; 10 bases are shared with TRBD2. The CDR3 is 15 residues long. V lost 2 bases, J lost 6 bases, and 6 bases stayed unmatched. Germline V gives CDR1 MGHRA, CDR2 YSYEKL. In nucleotides, the CDR3 is TGCGCCAGCAGCCAAACACCTAGCGGGAGTCAGACCCAGTACTTC. Translating it yields CASSQTPSGSQTQYF.

This chain joins TRBV28 and TRBJ2-1, with 12 bases that match TRBD1. CDR1 and CDR2 (germline): MDHEN, SYDVKM. The CDR3 runs 24 residues. The ends lost 4 bases at V and 4 bases at J; junction bases unmatched: 29. CDR3 loop: CASSSVLGTGGESSGSPRYNEQFF. The CDR3 nucleotides are TGTGCCAGCAGTTCAGTTTTAGGGACAGGGGGCGAGTCTAGCGGGAGCCCCCGATACAATGAGCAGTTCTTC.

This clone showed up just a few times. The gene calls are TRBV12-5 and TRBJ2-1; weak D call: TRBD1 (6 bases). Trimming took off 3 bases at V and 2 bases at J, with 11 bases between the two ends. CDR1 LGHNT and CDR2 FRNRAP come from the germline V gene. This CDR3 is 15 amino acids long. In DNA, the CDR3 is TGTGCTAGTGGTTTTGGGACACTCCCCTACAATGAGCAGTTCTTC. Amino acid sequence: CASGFGTLPYNEQFF.

This clone turned up a few times. V is TRBV7-2 and J is TRBJ2-5; the D gene is possibly TRBD1 (6 bases). Germline CDR1 and CDR2: SGHTA and FQGNSA. The CDR3 is 15 amino acids. Trimming left V 5 bases short and J 2 bases short, with 15 bases between. DNA for the CDR3: TGTGCCAGCAGCCCCCGACAGGACCCACAAGAGACCCAGTACTTC. Its translation: CASSPRQDPQETQYF.

The chain couples TRBV12-3 or TRBV12-4 to TRBJ1-5; D is perhaps TRBD1 (5 bases). The CDR3 totals 12 residues. Trimming took 5 bases from V and 5 from J, leaving 7 bases between them. DNA of the CDR3: TGTGCCAGCAGTAGGGACTATCAGCCCCAGCATTTT. Translated: CASSRDYQPQHF.